These 17 T cell receptor beta chains were sequenced from one sample in a study of cytomegalovirus exposure and HLA in healthy donors. In the PCR, 60 Vbeta and 13 Jbeta primers were used. Sequencing was performed with immunoSEQ multiplex PCR; in TCRdb, only in-frame clones are kept and a portion is missing. This table holds 50,000 to 70,000 clones. Source material: PBMCs. The source is a woman in her late teens or twenties in good health and CMV-seronegative.

This CDR3 is CAWSFGGNSNQPQHF. CDR3 nucleotides: TGTGCCTGGAGTTTCGGGGGGAATAGCAATCAGCCCCAGCATTTT. The chain carries TRBV30 and TRBJ1-5; TRBD1 is a possible D gene (5 bases). In germline, CDR1 is GTSNPN, CDR2 SVGIG (reference sequence). The CDR3 sequence is 15 residues long. The germline V and J ends were trimmed by 2 bases and 0 bases, with 11 bases remaining between them.

The chain employs TRBV10-2 and TRBJ1-1; D call uncertain. The CDR3 is 11 amino acids. Germline lookup yields CDR1 WSHSY and CDR2 SAAADI. The germline V and J ends were trimmed by 8 bases and 7 bases, with 11 bases remaining between them. The CDR3 sequence: CASGDAGEAFF. CDR3 in DNA: TGCGCCAGCGGCGACGCGGGTGAAGCTTTCTTT.

The chain is built from TRBV27 and TRBJ1-1; TRBD1 might be the D (5 bases). V lost 6 bases to trimming and J lost 1 base, with 21 bases between them. The length of the CDR3 is 17 residues. Germline values: CDR1 MNHEY, CDR2 SMNVEV (reference sequence). The CDR3 protein is CASSTKGYFGQNTEAFF. In DNA form, the CDR3 reads TGTGCCAGCAGCACAAAGGGGTATTTTGGACAGAACACTGAAGCTTTCTTT.

The chain couples TRBV29-1 to TRBJ2-1; the match to TRBD2 covers 9 bases. Germline lookup yields CDR1 SQVTM and CDR2 ANQGSEA. The CDR3 extends over 12 amino acids. V was pared by 4 bases and J by 7 bases, with 2 bases of the junction left unmatched. The CDR3 region has the DNA TGCAGCGTTGGACTAGCGGATAATGAGCAGTTCTTC. This translates into CSVGLADNEQFF.

V gene TRBV25-1 combines with J gene TRBJ2-7, with D possibly matching TRBD1 (5 bases). CDR3 length: 13 residues. Between the trimmed V and J ends, which lost 5 bases and 2 bases, there was a span of 10 bases. Germline-derived CDR1 and CDR2 are MGHDK and SYGVNS. The CDR3 region is CASSQGLTYEQYF. Here the CDR3 DNA reads TGTGCCAGCAGTCAGGGCCTGACCTACGAGCAGTACTTC.

V is TRBV4-1 and J is TRBJ1-5; possible D gene TRBD1, 6 bases. The V end lost 4 bases, the J end lost 0 bases, and 16 bases lay between the germline ends. Per germline, CDR1 MGHRA and CDR2 YSYEKL. The CDR3 loop spans 17 amino acids. Here the CDR3 reads CASSPPQDRNSNQPQHF. As DNA, the CDR3 is TGCGCCAGCAGCCCCCCTCAGGACAGAAATAGCAATCAGCCCCAGCATTTT.

The chain links TRBV11-3 to TRBJ2-2, with a tentative D call TRBD1 (5 bases). The V end lost 1 base, the J end lost 4 bases, and 7 bases lay between the germline ends. Germline V gene sequence: CDR1 SGHNT, CDR2 YENEEA. There are 14 residues in the CDR3. CDR3 residues: CASSLVGVTGELFF. The CDR3 DNA sequence: TGTGCCAGCAGCTTAGTAGGGGTCACCGGGGAGCTGTTTTTT.

The rearrangement links TRBV30 to TRBJ1-5; D possibly corresponds to TRBD1 (5 bases). This CDR3 contains 14 residues. Per germline, CDR1 GTSNPN and CDR2 SVGIG (reference sequence). V was cut by 1 base and J by 6 bases, with 13 bases left in between. The CDR3 spells CAWSANQGGQPQHF. The CDR3 DNA reads as TGTGCCTGGAGTGCAAACCAGGGTGGTCAGCCCCAGCATTTT.

The chain joins TRBV25-1 to TRBJ1-2; unclear D gene. V lost 8 bases and J lost 8, with 15 bases in between. CDR1 and CDR2 (germline): MGHDK, SYGVNS. There are 12 residues in the CDR3. CDR3 amino acids: CASSTIPSGYTF. The CDR3 region has the DNA TGTGCCAGCTCGACAATACCTAGCGGCTACACCTTC.

CDR3 nucleotide sequence: TGTGCCAGCTGGGCGCGTAGCGGGGGACTGTCTAGCACAGATACGCAGTATTTT. Encoded protein: CASWARSGGLSSTDTQYF. The rearrangement links TRBV19 to TRBJ2-3; TRBD2 matches 9 bases. The V gene end was trimmed by 9 bases and the J gene end by 0 bases; junction bases not matched to a gene: 16. CDR3 length: 18 amino acids. Germline lookup yields CDR1 LNHDA and CDR2 SQIVND (reference sequence).

On this clone: The junction departs from the called germline gene at one end, perhaps through a read error. The chain couples TRBV6-5 to TRBJ2-3; a weak D match, TRBD1 (6 bases). The length of the CDR3 is 13 residues. Germline CDR1 reads MNHEY; CDR2 reads SVGAGI. Written as DNA, the CDR3 is TGTGCCAGCAGTACGCAACAGGGTATGAGGCCCCATTTT. Protein sequence: CASSTQQGMRPHF.

The V call is TRBV29-1, the J call TRBJ1-3; tentative D call: TRBD1 (6 bases). CDR1 is SQVTM and CDR2 is ANQGSEA in the germline V gene. The CDR3 has 18 residues. Trimming left V 4 bases short and J 0 bases short, with 22 bases between. For the CDR3, the DNA is TGCAGCGTTGTAACGCCCTCCCCAACAGGGACCTCTGGAAACACCATATATTTT. As protein: CSVVTPSPTGTSGNTIYF.

This chain connects TRBV28 to TRBJ1-3; tentative D call: TRBD1 (6 bases). The CDR3 is made up of 14 amino acids. With 7 bases removed from V and 0 bases from J, the gap between germline ends came to 10 bases. From germline, CDR1 is MDHEN and CDR2 SYDVKM. The CDR3 spells CASKPDSSGNTIYF. Here the CDR3 DNA reads TGTGCCAGCAAACCGGACAGCTCTGGAAACACCATATATTTT.

V gene TRBV19 combines with J gene TRBJ2-1; 7 bases align to TRBD2. The CDR3 is 15 residues long. In germline, CDR1 is LNHDA, CDR2 SQIVND (reference sequence). Trimming removed 2 bases from V and 11 bases from J; junction bases left unmatched: 12. This CDR3 is CASSILRGGSGQQFF. The DNA for the CDR3 is TGTGCCAGTAGTATATTACGGGGCGGTAGCGGGCAGCAGTTCTTC. The whole variable domain, remainder taken from reference TRBV19 and TRBJ2-1, is DGGITQSPKYLFRKEGQNVTLSCEQNLNHDAMYWYRQDPGQGLRLIYYSQIVNDFQKGDIAEGYSVSREKKESFPLTVTSAQKNPTAFYLCASSILRGGSGQQFFGPGTRLTVL.

Here the CDR3 reads CASGTWGTGSNQPQHF. The CDR3, as DNA: TGTGCCAGTGGTACCTGGGGCACAGGGAGCAATCAGCCCCAGCATTTT. The chain recombines TRBV19 with TRBJ1-5; D possibly corresponds to TRBD1 (6 bases). Germline values: CDR1 LNHDA, CDR2 SQIVND (reference sequence). The CDR3 has 16 amino acids. Trimming took off 8 bases at V and 1 base at J, with 18 bases between the two ends.

This chain joins TRBV7-6 and TRBJ2-7; D might be TRBD1 (6 bases). V was pared by 2 bases and J by 1 base, with 12 bases between. Looked up from germline, CDR1 is SGHVS and CDR2 is FNYEAQ. The CDR3 spans 15 residues. The CDR3 DNA reads as TGTGCCAGCAGCTTATACCAGGGGAAATCCTACGAGCAGTACTTC. Protein product: CASSLYQGKSYEQYF.

V is TRBV6-4 and J is TRBJ2-2; the match to TRBD1 covers 7 bases. Germline CDR1 and CDR2: MRHNA and SNTAGT. With V trimmed by 4 bases and J by 4 bases, 6 bases remained unmatched. CDR3 length: 15 amino acids. The CDR3 region is CASSGTGQSTGELFF. The CDR3 nucleotides are TGTGCCAGCAGTGGTACGGGACAGTCCACCGGGGAGCTGTTTTTT.